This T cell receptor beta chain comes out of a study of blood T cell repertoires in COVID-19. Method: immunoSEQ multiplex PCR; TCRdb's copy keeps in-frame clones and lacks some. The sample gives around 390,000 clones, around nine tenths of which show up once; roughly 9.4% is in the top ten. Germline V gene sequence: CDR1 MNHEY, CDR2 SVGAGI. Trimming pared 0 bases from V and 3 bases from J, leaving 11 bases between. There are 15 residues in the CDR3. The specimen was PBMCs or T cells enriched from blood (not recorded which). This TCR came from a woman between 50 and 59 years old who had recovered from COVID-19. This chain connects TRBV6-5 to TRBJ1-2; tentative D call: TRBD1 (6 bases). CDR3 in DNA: TGTGCCAGCAGTTACTCGAACAGGGTTCACTATGGCTACACCTTC. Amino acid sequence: CASSYSNRVHYGYTF.